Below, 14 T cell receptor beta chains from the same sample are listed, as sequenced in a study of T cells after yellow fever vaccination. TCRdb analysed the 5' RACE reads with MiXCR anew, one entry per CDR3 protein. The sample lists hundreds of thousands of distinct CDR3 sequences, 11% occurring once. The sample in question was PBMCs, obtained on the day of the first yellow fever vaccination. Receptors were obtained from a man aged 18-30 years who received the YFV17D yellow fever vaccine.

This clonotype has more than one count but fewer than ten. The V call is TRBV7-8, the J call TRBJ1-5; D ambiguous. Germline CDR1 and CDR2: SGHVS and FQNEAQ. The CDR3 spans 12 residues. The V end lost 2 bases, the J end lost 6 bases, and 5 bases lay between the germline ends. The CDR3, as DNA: TGTGCCAGCAGCTTAAGAAGTCAGCCCCAGCATTTT. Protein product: CASSLRSQPQHF.

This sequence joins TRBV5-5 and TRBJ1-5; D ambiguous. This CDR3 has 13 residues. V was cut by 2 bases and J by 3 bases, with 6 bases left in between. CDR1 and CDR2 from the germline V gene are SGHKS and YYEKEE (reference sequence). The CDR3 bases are TGTGCCAGCAGCTTAAACTACAATCAGCCCCAGCATTTT. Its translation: CASSLNYNQPQHF.

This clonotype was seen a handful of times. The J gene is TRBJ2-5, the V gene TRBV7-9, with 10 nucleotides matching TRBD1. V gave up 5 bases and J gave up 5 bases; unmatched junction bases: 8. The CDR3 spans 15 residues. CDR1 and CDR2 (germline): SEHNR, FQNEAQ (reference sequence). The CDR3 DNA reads TGTGCCAGCAGCGCGCGGGACAGGGGAAGGGAGACCCAGTACTTC. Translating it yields CASSARDRGRETQYF.

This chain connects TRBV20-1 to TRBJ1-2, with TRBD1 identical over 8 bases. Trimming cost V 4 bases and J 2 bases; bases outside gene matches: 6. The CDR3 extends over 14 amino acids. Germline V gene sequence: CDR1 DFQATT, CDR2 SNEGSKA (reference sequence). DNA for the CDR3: TGCAGTGCTACTCCGGGACAGGCGAACTATGGCTACACCTTC. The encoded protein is CSATPGQANYGYTF.

CDR3 coding DNA: TGCGCCAGCAGCTTGGAGCCTAGCGGGGGGTACGAGACCCAGTACTTC. Encoded protein: CASSLEPSGGYETQYF. This chain connects TRBV5-1 to TRBJ2-5; TRBD2 aligns across 11 bases. The CDR3 consists of 16 residues. The germline CDR1 and CDR2 sequences are SGHRS and YFSETQ. Unmatched junction bases numbered 6, after V lost 0 bases and J lost 5 bases.

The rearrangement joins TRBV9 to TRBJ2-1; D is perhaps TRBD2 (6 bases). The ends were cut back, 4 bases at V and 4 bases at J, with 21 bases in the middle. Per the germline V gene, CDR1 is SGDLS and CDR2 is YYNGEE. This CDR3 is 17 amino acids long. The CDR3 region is CASSPRGGDAGYNEQFF. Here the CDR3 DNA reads TGTGCCAGCAGCCCCCGGGGAGGAGACGCAGGTTACAATGAGCAGTTCTTC.

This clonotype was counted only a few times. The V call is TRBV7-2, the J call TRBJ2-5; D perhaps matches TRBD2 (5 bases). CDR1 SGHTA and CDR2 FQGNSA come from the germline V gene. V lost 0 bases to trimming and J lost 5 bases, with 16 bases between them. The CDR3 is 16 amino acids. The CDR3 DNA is TGTGCCAGCAGCTTAGCGAGCTCCAGGACTCGGGAGACCCAGTACTTC. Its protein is CASSLASSRTRETQYF.

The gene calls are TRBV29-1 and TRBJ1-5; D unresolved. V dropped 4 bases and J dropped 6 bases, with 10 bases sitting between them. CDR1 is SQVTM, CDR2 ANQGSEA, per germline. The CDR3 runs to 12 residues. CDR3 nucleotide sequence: TGCAGCGTTGGGGAGGTTGGTCAGCCCCAGCATTTT. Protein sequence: CSVGEVGQPQHF.

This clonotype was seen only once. The DNA for the CDR3 is TGTGCCAGCAGCTTAAAAGGGGGAAACGGCTACACCTTC. Translating it yields CASSLKGGNGYTF. The gene calls are TRBV7-3 and TRBJ1-2; weak D call: TRBD1 (6 bases). Germline CDR1 is SGHTA and CDR2 is FQGTGA. CDR3 length: 13 amino acids. V lost 1 base and J 8 bases, leaving 11 bases between the germline ends.

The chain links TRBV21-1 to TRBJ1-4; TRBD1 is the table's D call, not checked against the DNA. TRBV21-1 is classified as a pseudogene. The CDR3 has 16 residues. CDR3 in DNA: TGTGCCAGCAGCCTGGACGGAGGGGGCAAAAATGAAAAACTGTTTTTT. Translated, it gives CASSLDGGGKNEKLFF.

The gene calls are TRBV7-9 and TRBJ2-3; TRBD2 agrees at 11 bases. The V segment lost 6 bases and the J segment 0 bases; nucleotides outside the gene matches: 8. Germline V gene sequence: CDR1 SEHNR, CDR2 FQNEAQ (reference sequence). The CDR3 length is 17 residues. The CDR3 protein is CASSSLAGGTSTDTQYF. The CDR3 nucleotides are TGTGCCAGCAGTTCCCTAGCGGGGGGTACTAGCACAGATACGCAGTATTTT.

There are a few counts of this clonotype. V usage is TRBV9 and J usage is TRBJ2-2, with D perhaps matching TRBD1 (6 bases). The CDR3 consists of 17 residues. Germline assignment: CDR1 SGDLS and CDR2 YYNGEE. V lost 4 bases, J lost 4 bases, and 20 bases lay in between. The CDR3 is CASSPRVGTKGTGELFF. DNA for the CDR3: TGTGCCAGCAGCCCTAGGGTAGGGACAAAGGGCACCGGGGAGCTGTTTTTT.

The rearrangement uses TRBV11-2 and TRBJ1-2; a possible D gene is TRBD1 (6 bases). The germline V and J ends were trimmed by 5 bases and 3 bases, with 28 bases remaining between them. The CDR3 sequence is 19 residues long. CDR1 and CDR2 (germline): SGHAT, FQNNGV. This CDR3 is CASSTRRIFRGAEDYGYTF. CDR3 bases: TGTGCCAGCAGCACACGTAGAATCTTTCGGGGGGCCGAGGACTATGGCTACACCTTC.

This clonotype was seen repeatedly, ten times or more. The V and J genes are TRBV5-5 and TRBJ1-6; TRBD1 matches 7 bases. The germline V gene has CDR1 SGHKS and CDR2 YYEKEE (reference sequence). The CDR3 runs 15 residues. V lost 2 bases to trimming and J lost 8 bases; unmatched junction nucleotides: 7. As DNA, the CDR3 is TGTGCCAGCAGCTTTACAGGGGCGTTCGATTCACCCCTCCACTTT. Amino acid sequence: CASSFTGAFDSPLHF.